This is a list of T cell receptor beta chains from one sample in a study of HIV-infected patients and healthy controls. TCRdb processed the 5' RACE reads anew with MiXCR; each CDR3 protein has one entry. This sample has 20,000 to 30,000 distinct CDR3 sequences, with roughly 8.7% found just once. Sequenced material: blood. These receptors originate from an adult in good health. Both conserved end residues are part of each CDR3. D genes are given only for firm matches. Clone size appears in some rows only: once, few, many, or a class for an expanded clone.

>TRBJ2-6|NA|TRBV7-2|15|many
CASRRGLPGANVLTF
TGTGCCAGCCGCCGCGGTTTACCTGGGGCCAACGTCCTGACTTTC
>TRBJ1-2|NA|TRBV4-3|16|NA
CASSQDLLRENYGYTF
TGCGCCAGCAGCCAAGATCTGCTCAGGGAGAACTATGGCTACACCTTC
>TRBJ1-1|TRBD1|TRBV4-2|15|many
CASSLLTGTDTEAFF
TGTGCCAGCAGTCTCCTAACCGGGACAGACACTGAAGCTTTCTTT
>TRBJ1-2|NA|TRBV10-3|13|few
CAISEGQGYGYTF
TGTGCCATCAGTGAAGGGCAGGGGTACGGCTACACCTTC
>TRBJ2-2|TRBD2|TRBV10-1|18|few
CASSDRTSGGVRTGELFF
TGCGCCAGCAGTGACCGGACTAGCGGGGGGGTGCGCACCGGGGAGCTGTTTTTT
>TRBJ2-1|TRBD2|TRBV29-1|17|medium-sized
CSVEDRIRGGPLDEQFF
TGCAGCGTTGAAGATCGAATTCGGGGGGGCCCCCTCGATGAGCAGTTCTTC
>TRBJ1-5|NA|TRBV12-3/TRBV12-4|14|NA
CASSFSPTDQPQHF
TGTGCCAGCAGTTTCTCGCCAACCGATCAGCCCCAGCATTTT
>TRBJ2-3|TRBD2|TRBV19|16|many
CASSIGGLAGADTQYF
TGTGCCAGTAGTATCGGCGGACTAGCGGGGGCAGATACGCAGTATTTT
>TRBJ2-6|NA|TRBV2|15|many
CASSGTASGANVLTF
TGTGCCAGCAGTGGGACAGCCTCTGGGGCCAACGTCCTGACTTTC
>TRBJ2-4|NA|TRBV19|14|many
CASSIARASDIQYF
TGTGCCAGTAGTATAGCCAGGGCGAGCGACATTCAGTACTTC
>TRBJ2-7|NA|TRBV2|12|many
CATRDGIYEQYF
TGTGCCACCCGGGACGGGATCTACGAGCAGTACTTC
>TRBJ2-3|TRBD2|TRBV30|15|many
CAWKIQRGGADTQYF
TGTGCCTGGAAGATCCAGCGGGGGGGCGCGGATACGCAGTATTTT
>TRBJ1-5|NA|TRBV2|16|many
CATKGGTAPGNQPQHF
TGTGCCACCAAGGGCGGGACCGCCCCCGGCAATCAGCCCCAGCATTTT
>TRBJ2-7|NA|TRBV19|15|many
CASSIGPLGADEQYF
TGTGCCAGTAGTATAGGTCCCTTGGGGGCCGACGAGCAGTACTTC
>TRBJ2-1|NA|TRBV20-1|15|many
CSAPNQASSYNEQFF
TGCAGTGCTCCCAACCAGGCCAGCTCCTACAATGAGCAGTTCTTC
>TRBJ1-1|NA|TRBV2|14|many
CASRGRFLNTEAFF
TGTGCCAGCAGGGGAAGATTCTTGAACACTGAAGCTTTCTTT
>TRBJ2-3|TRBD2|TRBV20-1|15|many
CSALRGTPDTDTQYF
TGCAGTGCTCTGCGGGGGACCCCCGACACAGATACGCAGTATTTT